This entry describes one T cell receptor beta chain. Its target is not known. An immunoSEQ assay, version v3.0, was performed at survey level. Clones were read by immunoSEQ multiplex PCR, and TCRdb kept only the in-frame ones, dropping some. The data show 16,000 or so clones, more than 75% seen once. The data were taken from a study of long-term antiretroviral therapy in people with HIV. Per germline, CDR1 SQVTM and CDR2 ANQGSEA. V was cut by 5 bases and J by 7 bases, with 18 bases left in between. This CDR3 region has 13 residues. Per individual, the PBMC samples numbered at least one pre-ART and at least two post-ART. Held in samples before DNA extraction were roughly 0.95-10 million cryopreserved PBMC. Study-level results: Following ART, diversity rose but still fell short of transplant donor controls.

V usage is TRBV29-1 and J usage is TRBJ2-7, with D possibly TRBD2 on 7 matching bases. The sample was unsorted PBMCs, taken 0.7 years before starting antiretroviral therapy. The TCR sequence derives from a man aged 45 to 65 with HIV. This chain's CDR3 is CSVYGGPVGEQYF. Written as DNA, the CDR3 is TGCAGCGTTTACGGGGGGCCGGTAGGGGAGCAGTACTTC.